This T cell receptor (beta chain) was identified during a study of cytomegalovirus exposure and HLA in healthy donors. Study observations and caveats: In an earlier analysis, productive rearrangement rates for most beta V segments clustered near 87% or 30%. Reported performance of the classifier showed diagnosis of cytomegalovirus status with high specificity and sensitivity. Over 150 TCR beta chains were listed as cytomegalovirus-associated.

The CDR3 contains 14 residues. Germline V gene data show CDR1 as MNHNS and CDR2 as SASEGT. The V end was cut by 5 bases, the J end by 2 bases, with 12 bases between. PCR employed 60 Vbeta and 13 Jbeta primers. Authors' processing steps: In a later analysis, 10 million to 11 million of approximately 81 million unique beta chains occurred in at least two donors. The data were produced by immunoSEQ multiplex PCR, yet TCRdb's version contains in-frame clones alone and is incomplete. The V and J calls and clone size are taken from that table; D and trimming were inferred from the DNA. The data hold more than 95,000 clones, with about 83% observed a single time. To note about this clone: Its antigen is still unknown.

Sequences were obtained from PBMCs. The receptor was isolated from a woman aged 40 to 50 in good health and CMV-seropositive. This chain joins TRBV6-1 and TRBJ1-2, with TRBD1 as a possible D gene (6 bases). CDR3 nucleotide sequence: TGTGCCAGCAGTTGGGGGCCGGGGAACTATGGCTACACCTTC. Protein: CASSWGPGNYGYTF.